The clone carrying this TCR beta chain was observed a single time. Antigen: not known. 60 Vbeta and 13 Jbeta primers were used in PCR. TCRdb's copy holds only in-frame clones and misses some; the assay was immunoSEQ multiplex PCR. The top ten clones hold about 3.2% of a sample with about 110,000 clones, about four fifths of them seen once. This record belongs to a study of cytomegalovirus exposure and HLA in healthy donors. Whole-study results and caveats: Both high specificity and high sensitivity reportedly marked the classifier's diagnosis of cytomegalovirus status.

The CDR3 runs 16 residues. CDR1 SGHRS and CDR2 YFSETQ come from the germline V gene. Trimming removed 5 bases from V and 3 bases from J, with 20 bases in between. The V gene is TRBV5-1, the J gene TRBJ1-1; no reliable D call. Sequenced material: PBMCs. The receptor was derived from an older woman in good health and CMV-seropositive. The CDR3 sequence: CASSTSGGRRYTEAFF. The CDR3 nucleotides are TGCGCCAGCAGTACAAGCGGAGGGAGGAGGTACACTGAAGCTTTCTTT.